The text below deals with one T cell receptor (beta chain). No antigen is known for it. The data were obtained in a study of blood T cells in healthy people across ages. Study at large: Roughly one uniquely barcoded beta molecule per two T cells was captured. General study findings and limits: Diversity estimated from one million T cells was considered an underestimate. A roughly linear fall in TCR beta diversity per million T cells was seen with increasing age.

Using a J-beta primer mix together with a sample-barcoded 5' primer, a second PCR was run for about 6 to 11 cycles. TCRdb reanalysed the 5' RACE reads using MiXCR and keeps one entry per CDR3 protein. Here the sample spans around 1,500,000 distinct CDR3 sequences, roughly 27% being singletons. The ends lost 0 bases at V and 4 bases at J; junction bases unmatched: 8. The CDR3 runs to 16 residues. Germline values: CDR1 DFQATT, CDR2 SNEGSKA (reference sequence). About 10 milliliters of peripheral blood were drawn from each donor into EDTA-treated tubes. This receptor was obtained from a young woman in good health. The chain joins TRBV20-1 to TRBJ2-5; 10 bases match TRBD1. The sequencing sample was made of blood. DNA for the CDR3: TGCAGTGCTAGAGATGAACTCCGGGACAGGGGAGAGACCCAGTACTTC. Translating gives CSARDELRDRGETQYF.